The table lists the clone carrying this TCR beta chain with many counts. This sample was included in a study of regulatory T cells in long-lasting Graves disease. The sample's time point: persistent/refractory GD, antithyroid drugs over 5 years with positive TRAb. RNA isolated from PBMCs was used to make the TCR library. Libraries of TCR beta came from iRepertoire HTBI primers plus Arm-PCR of CDR3 regions. TCRdb reanalysed the multiplex PCR reads using MiXCR and keeps one entry per CDR3 protein. The repertoire consists of 300,000 to 400,000 distinct CDR3 sequences, with 20% occurring once and the leading ten covering 25% to 35%. Germline V CDR1 and CDR2: SEHNR, FQNEAQ (reference sequence). Deletions cut 6 bases from V and 1 base from J, with 10 bases between. CDR3 size: 14 residues.

Sequencing used peripheral blood mononuclear cells (PBMCs), obtained when the disease was refractory, from a patient treated with antithyroid drugs. V is TRBV7-9 and J is TRBJ1-5; D might be TRBD1 (5 bases). The TCR comes from a female donor with Graves disease. The CDR3 spells CASSYPGSNQPQHF. The CDR3 bases are TGTGCCAGCAGTTACCCAGGGAGCAATCAGCCCCAGCATTTT.